These T cell receptor beta chains were read from a single sample in a study of T cell changes during pregnancy in multiple sclerosis. Assay used: immunoSEQ multiplex PCR; TCRdb lists only in-frame clones, some missing. Altogether about 100,000 clones are present, 92% being singletons, with the ten largest covering about 1.8%. This specimen consisted of peripheral blood, obtained after pregnancy. The receptors were sampled from a female donor with multiple sclerosis, enrolled in a pregnancy study. CDR3s include the opening cysteine and the closing phenylalanine or tryptophan. D genes are given only for firm matches. A clone size is listed for some rows: how often the clone was seen (once, few, many), or a class if it is expanded.

d_gene	v_gene	j_gene	abundance	CDR3aa	CDR3nt
NA	TRBV7-8	TRBJ1-2	few	CASSLGIGANYGYTF	TGTGCCAGCAGCTTAGGGATAGGGGCTAACTATGGCTACACCTTC
TRBD2	TRBV5-1	TRBJ2-5	NA	CASSGGLDAETQYF	TGCGCCAGCAGCGGGGGACTAGATGCCGAGACCCAGTACTTC
NA	TRBV6-1	TRBJ1-1	NA	CASSDPFHRNTEAFF	TGTGCCAGCAGTGACCCATTCCACAGGAACACTGAAGCTTTCTTT
NA	TRBV2	TRBJ1-1	once	CASRRQMNTEAFF	TGTGCCAGCAGGAGACAGATGAACACTGAAGCTTTCTTT
TRBD1	TRBV4-3	TRBJ1-6	once	CASSLRGTGVSPLHF	TGCGCCAGCAGCCTGAGGGGGACAGGGGTTTCACCCCTCCACTTT
TRBD1	TRBV7-7	TRBJ2-7	NA	CASSRDRAYEQYF	TGTGCTAGCAGTCGGGACAGAGCCTACGAGCAGTACTTC
NA	TRBV5-1	TRBJ2-3	NA	CASSLAEGMGQGTQYF	TGCGCCAGCAGCTTGGCGGAGGGCATGGGCCAAGGTACGCAGTATTTT
NA	TRBV7-9	TRBJ1-3	NA	CASSLSGVGNTIYF	TGTGCCAGCAGCTTAAGCGGGGTGGGAAACACCATATATTTT
NA	TRBV7-9	TRBJ2-1	NA	CASSLEALASYGGNEQFF	TGTGCCAGCAGCTTAGAGGCCCTAGCGTCCTACGGTGGAAATGAGCAGTTCTTC
NA	TRBV5-1	TRBJ1-1	NA	CASSPSNTNTEAFF	TGCGCCAGCAGCCCCAGTAACACCAACACTGAAGCTTTCTTT
TRBD2	TRBV6-1	TRBJ2-2	NA	CASSQRENTGELFF	TGTGCCAGCAGCCAGCGGGAGAACACCGGGGAGCTGTTTTTT
NA	TRBV16	TRBJ2-3	once	CASSLGGESLTDTQYF	TGTGCCAGCAGCCTGGGAGGCGAATCACTCACAGATACGCAGTATTTT
TRBD2	TRBV6-6	TRBJ2-1	once	CASILTSGSYNEQFF	TGTGCCAGCATCCTAACTAGCGGGAGCTACAATGAGCAGTTCTTC
NA	TRBV5-5	TRBJ1-5	NA	CASSREGDKPQHF	TGTGCCAGCAGCCGGGAGGGAGACAAGCCCCAGCATTTT
TRBD1	TRBV29-1	TRBJ1-2	NA	CSVTPGQGLRNGYTF	TGCAGCGTTACCCCGGGACAGGGCCTCCGTAACGGCTACACCTTC
NA	TRBV6-1	TRBJ1-2	NA	CASSERRGGNYGYTF	TGTGCCAGCAGTGAACGAAGGGGGGGGAACTATGGCTACACCTTC
TRBD1	TRBV10-3	TRBJ1-2	NA	CAISGQGNYGYTF	TGTGCCATCAGCGGACAGGGGAACTATGGCTACACCTTC
NA	TRBV5-1	TRBJ2-7	NA	CASSSGIYEQYF	TGCGCCAGCAGCTCAGGGATATACGAGCAGTACTTC
NA	TRBV30	TRBJ1-5	NA	CAWSVREVGSSNQPQHF	TGTGCCTGGAGTGTACGGGAGGTAGGCAGTAGCAATCAGCCCCAGCATTTT
NA	TRBV19	TRBJ1-2	NA	CASSILGLASYGYTF	TGTGCCAGTAGTATACTCGGACTGGCTTCCTATGGCTACACCTTC
NA	TRBV4-1	TRBJ1-2	once	CASSRTGNYGYTF	TGCGCCAGCAGCCGAACAGGGAACTATGGCTACACCTTC
TRBD2	TRBV9	TRBJ2-3	once	CASSPRGDTQYF	TGTGCCAGCAGCCCGCGGGGGGATACGCAGTATTTT
TRBD2	TRBV5-1	TRBJ2-1	NA	CASSLGLAGVVAYNEQFF	TGCGCCAGCAGCTTGGGACTAGCGGGAGTCGTAGCCTACAATGAGCAGTTCTTC
TRBD2	TRBV11-2	TRBJ2-2	many	CASSLDSRGGNTGELFF	TGTGCCAGCAGCTTAGATTCGCGGGGGGGCAACACCGGGGAGCTGTTTTTT
NA	TRBV9	TRBJ1-1	NA	CASSPSRGGTEAFF	TGTGCCAGCAGCCCGTCGAGGGGGGGCACTGAAGCTTTCTTT
NA	TRBV30	TRBJ2-7	NA	CAWSGAKSYEQYF	TGTGCCTGGAGTGGGGCTAAGAGTTACGAGCAGTACTTC
NA	TRBV5-6	TRBJ2-7	NA	CASSSLRSEQYF	TGTGCCAGCAGCTCCCTGAGGTCCGAGCAGTACTTC
NA	TRBV27	TRBJ1-1	NA	CASSLYGGRGTEAFF	TGTGCCAGCAGTTTATATGGGGGGAGGGGTACTGAAGCTTTCTTT
TRBD2	TRBV27	TRBJ2-3	NA	CASRTTGLAGGSDTQYF	TGTGCCAGCAGAACTACCGGACTAGCGGGAGGATCAGATACGCAGTATTTT
TRBD1	TRBV5-1	TRBJ1-4	NA	CASSLRQGAGEKLFF	TGCGCCAGCAGCTTGCGGCAGGGGGCGGGTGAAAAACTGTTTTTT
NA	TRBV19	TRBJ2-7	NA	CASSPTRLISSYEQYF	TGTGCCAGTAGTCCCACCCGGTTAATTAGCTCCTACGAGCAGTACTTC
NA	TRBV10-3	TRBJ1-2	NA	CAISEAGRTNYGYTF	TGTGCCATCAGTGAGGCGGGACGGACGAACTATGGCTACACCTTC
NA	TRBV10-3	TRBJ2-7	NA	CAMSSAVEGLEQYF	TGTGCCATGAGTAGCGCGGTGGAAGGTCTCGAGCAGTACTTC
NA	TRBV18	TRBJ1-1	NA	CASSPGQNTEAFF	TGTGCCAGCTCCCCGGGACAGAACACTGAAGCTTTCTTT
NA	TRBV11-2	TRBJ1-5	NA	CASSLEWHQPQHF	TGTGCCAGCAGCTTAGAGTGGCATCAGCCCCAGCATTTT
NA	TRBV28	TRBJ2-7	NA	CASSPPLVSYEQYF	TGTGCCAGCAGTCCCCCCCTGGTGAGCTACGAGCAGTACTTC
TRBD2	TRBV18	TRBJ2-1	NA	CASSPLAGGVNEQFF	TGTGCCAGCTCACCACTAGCGGGAGGGGTCAATGAGCAGTTCTTC
TRBD1	TRBV5-1	TRBJ2-2	NA	CASSLEGTGGTGELFF	TGCGCCAGCAGCTTGGAAGGGACAGGGGGGACCGGGGAGCTGTTTTTT
TRBD2	TRBV4-2	TRBJ2-7	once	CASSFIAGTSGNEQYF	TGTGCCAGCAGCTTCATTGCCGGGACTAGCGGGAACGAGCAGTACTTC
TRBD2	TRBV13	TRBJ2-2	few	CASSLGLAGAGELFF	TGTGCCAGCAGCTTAGGACTAGCGGGGGCCGGGGAGCTGTTTTTT
NA	TRBV6-5	TRBJ1-6	NA	CASSQGVETPLHF	TGTGCCAGCAGTCAGGGTGTGGAAACACCCCTCCACTTT
TRBD1	TRBV6-5	TRBJ1-5	NA	CASSAQGGDQPQHF	TGTGCCAGCAGTGCACAGGGGGGCGATCAGCCCCAGCATTTT
NA	TRBV28	TRBJ2-7	NA	CASSLVGQNYEQYF	TGTGCCAGCAGTTTGGTCGGACAGAATTACGAGCAGTACTTC
NA	TRBV28	TRBJ1-1	NA	CASSPYQTTMNTEAFF	TGTGCCAGCAGTCCGTACCAAACTACCATGAACACTGAAGCTTTCTTT
NA	TRBV19	TRBJ1-3	NA	CASYSGNTIYF	TGTGCCAGCTACTCTGGAAACACCATATATTTT